This T cell receptor (beta chain) appears in the sequencing data of a study of blood T cells in healthy people across ages. Notes on this clonotype: Antigen unknown.

Notes on the study in general: Naive CD4+ cells and diversity were both higher in long-lived donors than in aged donors.

V lost 3 bases and J lost 5, with 16 bases in between. The germline CDR1 and CDR2 sequences are ENHRY and SYGVKD. The CDR3 runs 16 residues. Using a J-beta primer mix together with a sample-barcoded 5' primer, a second PCR was run for roughly 6 to 11 cycles. Every sample returned 2.5 million or more CDR3-containing paired-end reads. TCRdb redid the calling of the 5' RACE reads with MiXCR, one entry per CDR3 protein. The repertoire consists of hundreds of thousands of distinct CDR3 sequences, with 49% occurring once and the leading ten covering roughly 30%. Each donor's blood draw was approximately 10 milliliters of peripheral blood.

This sequence originates from a woman aged 55-69 years in good health. The chain combines TRBV10-3 with TRBJ1-4, with D possibly being TRBD1 (6 bases). The sequenced sample was blood. The CDR3 DNA follows: TGTGCCATCAGTGAAAACAGGGTTGATACAAATGAAAAACTGTTTTTT. It yields the protein CAISENRVDTNEKLFF.